The 4 T cell receptor beta chains below come from one sample, sequenced in a study of CD8+CD57+ T cells in acquired aplastic anemia. The TCR beta profiling, which covered VDJ combination and CDR3 sequence, was carried out using genomic DNA as the template. MiXCR, applied by TCRdb to the reads, yields one record per CDR3 protein. This sample has roughly 190,000 distinct CDR3 sequences, with roughly half found just once. Previously, flow cytometry had revealed CD8+CD57+ cell expansion in the patients chosen for sequencing. The sequenced sample was sorted CD4+, CD8+, or CD8+CD57+ T cells (not recorded which) from PBMCs. Receptors originate from a human donor with aplastic anemia.

This clonotype was counted a few times. A much more abundant neighbour one base away suggests this may be a read error. V and J are TRBV5-1 and TRBJ1-5; D gene unclear. The CDR3 runs 13 residues. Germline values: CDR1 SGHRS, CDR2 YFSETQ. The CDR3 is CASSLARNQPQRF. CDR3 bases: TGCGCCAGCAGCTTGGCTAGAAATCAGCCCCAGCGTTTT. The complete variable domain, with remaining parts taken from reference TRBV5-1 and TRBJ1-5, reads KAGVTQTPRYLIKTRGQQVTLSCSPISGHRSVSWYQQTPGQGLQFLFEYFSETQRNKGNFPGRFSGRQFSNSRSEMNVSTLELGDSALYLCASSLARNQPQRFGDGTRLSIL.

This clonotype was seen ten or more times. The chain joins TRBV19 to TRBJ1-6; D possibly corresponds to TRBD1 (6 bases). Deletions cut 9 bases from V and 5 bases from J, with 11 bases between. Germline loops: CDR1 LNHDA, CDR2 SQIVND (reference sequence). This CDR3 contains 13 residues. The CDR3 reads CASRQVDNSPLHF. CDR3 sequence (DNA): TGTGCCAGCAGACAGGTGGATAATTCACCCCTCCACTTT.

The J gene is TRBJ2-7, the V gene TRBV29-1; no firm D call. With 5 bases removed from V and 4 bases from J, the gap between germline ends came to 15 bases. The CDR3 is 13 amino acids. Germline V gives CDR1 SQVTM, CDR2 ANQGSEA. In DNA, the CDR3 is TGCAGCGTTAGGTTCACAATGGCTTACGAGCAGTACTTC. The encoded protein is CSVRFTMAYEQYF.

The rearrangement uses TRBV7-9 and TRBJ1-1; D call uncertain. The V gene lost 0 bases and the J gene lost 5 bases, with 7 bases spanning the gap. Germline-derived CDR1 and CDR2 are SEHNR and FQNEAQ (reference sequence). This CDR3 region has 13 residues. The CDR3 coding sequence is TGTGCCAGCAGCTTAGCCACGCCGACTGAAGCTTTCTTT. Its translation is CASSLATPTEAFF.